Listed below are T cell receptor beta chains from one sample, sequenced in a study of cytomegalovirus exposure and HLA in healthy donors. TCRdb's copy holds only in-frame clones and misses some; the assay was immunoSEQ multiplex PCR. The table shows 150,000 to 200,000 clones, with roughly four fifths occurring only once. The sample taken for sequencing was PBMCs. The receptor set was obtained from a girl between 5 and 17 years old in good health and CMV-seropositive. Each CDR3 is given with its conserved first and last residue.

CDR3aa	v_gene	j_gene
CASSARTESSYNEQFF	TRBV9	TRBJ2-1
CASSLSRDRLNEKLFF	TRBV5-1	TRBJ1-4
CASSQGLFTEAFF	TRBV6-5	TRBJ1-1
CASSQSLGGTEEDYEQYF	TRBV23-1	TRBJ2-7
CASSGGGRNTEAFF	TRBV9	TRBJ1-1
CSFDRGRDGYTF	TRBV29-1	TRBJ1-2
CASSYGVEQGHQPQHF	TRBV6-6	TRBJ1-5
CASSPGIGFNEKLFF	TRBV7-8	TRBJ1-4
CASSGTASYEQYF	TRBV27	TRBJ2-7
CAYNRAYGANVLTF	TRBV30	TRBJ2-6
CASSVATSVNYNEQFF	TRBV9	TRBJ2-1
CASSSKAEAPPRTEAFF	TRBV7-9	TRBJ1-1
CASTGQGLGEQYF	TRBV2	TRBJ2-7
CASSIAGSNYGYTF	TRBV19	TRBJ1-2
CASSLGGGGAYNEQFF	TRBV27	TRBJ2-1
CASSHVTGLRKDSYTF	TRBV5-1	TRBJ1-2
CAKLDPKGDEGQALKLSF	TRBV6-4	TRBJ1-1
CASSQRTGLIQNTEAFF	TRBV4-1	TRBJ1-1
CASIGSGQETQYF	TRBV2	TRBJ2-5
CASSELGGNTGELFF	TRBV6-1	TRBJ2-2
CSVEDWVQGYGYTF	TRBV29-1	TRBJ1-2
CASTQGQGASYEQYF	TRBV5-6	TRBJ2-7
CASSPSLAGGAEKLFF	TRBV5-1	TRBJ1-4
CASSEGFNRAVDEQYF	TRBV6-1	NA
CASSVGQGIKEETQYF	TRBV9	TRBJ2-5
CAISDRQGANEQYF	TRBV10-3	TRBJ2-7
CASSPGRERGYTF	TRBV18	TRBJ1-2
CASSPGGTEAFF	TRBV7-8	TRBJ1-1
CASQTGANYGYTF	TRBV28	TRBJ1-2
CASRGNQGAGEKLFF	TRBV2	TRBJ1-4
CASSLLPGGGETQYF	TRBV4-1	TRBJ2-5
CASSASGTGGPSNYGYTF	TRBV9	TRBJ1-2
CASSVIAGGGYNEQFF	TRBV2	TRBJ2-1
CASSAQHHEQYF	TRBV13	TRBJ2-7
CASSQGGRGSSYNEQFF	TRBV4-2	TRBJ2-1
CASSREQGNSPLHF	TRBV5-4	TRBJ1-6
CASRWTGGGTEAFF	TRBV6-6	TRBJ1-1
CASSVDGGGYGYTF	TRBV9	TRBJ1-2
CASSVEEVFFSGNTIYF	TRBV9	TRBJ1-3
CASRSSGYEQYF	TRBV2	TRBJ2-7
CASSVGLWGQGLVGGNTIYF	TRBV9	TRBJ1-3
CASTSHQGGQPQHF	TRBV28	TRBJ1-5
CSVDSSPTASFF	TRBV29-1	TRBJ1-1
CASSLDRSSTDTQYF	TRBV7-6	TRBJ2-3
CASSFIMDRDYTF	TRBV5-4	TRBJ1-2
CASSVTSGGRGTQYF	TRBV9	TRBJ2-5
CASSHLTIGFVNTEAFF	TRBV4-1	TRBJ1-1
CASRVTGGWQPQHF	TRBV6-6	TRBJ1-5
CASSYEVTENTEAFF	TRBV6-5	TRBJ1-1
CATSGGTSGYNEQFF	TRBV15	TRBJ2-1